This T cell receptor (beta chain) came from a study of blood T cell repertoires in COVID-19. Across the study: From the United States, Italy and Spain came samples of acute and convalescent COVID-19.

Methods used by the authors: Estimation of nucleated cell counts relied on the amplification of reference gene primers. Method: immunoSEQ multiplex PCR; TCRdb's copy keeps in-frame clones and lacks some. That table furnishes V, J and clone size, whereas the DNA furnished D and trimming. The data hold 470,000 or so clones, with 70% to 90% observed a single time. In this sample, this clone turned up once. This sample also contains other DNA sequences that code for the same CDR3. Adults between roughly 18 and 89 years of age took part from 20 to 25 US areas. Participant-given clinical history determined each cohort assignment. Germline values: CDR1 GTSNPN, CDR2 SVGIG (reference sequence). This CDR3 comprises 13 residues. V dropped 0 bases and J dropped 4 bases, with 7 bases sitting between them.

V usage is TRBV30 and J usage is TRBJ1-5; D not certain. Sequencing was performed on PBMCs or T cells enriched from blood (not recorded which). This TCR came from a young woman with acute COVID-19. CDR3 in DNA: TGTGCCTGGAGTGTGCAGTCAAATCAGCCCCAGCATTTT. Its translation is CAWSVQSNQPQHF.